One and the same sample provided the 31 T cell receptor beta chains below, sequenced in a study of blood T cell repertoires in COVID-19. This table comes from immunoSEQ multiplex PCR, and its TCRdb copy is limited to in-frame clones, with some not included. This sample carries more than 350,000 clones, around nine tenths of them seen once, and the ten largest clones take 10%. Sequences were obtained from PBMCs or T cells enriched from blood (not recorded which). These receptors all come from a woman aged 45-60 years who had recovered from COVID-19.

This sequence joins TRBV18 and TRBJ1-1, with D hard to call. Trimming pared 3 bases from V and 1 base from J, leaving 9 bases between. Per the germline V gene, CDR1 is KGHSH and CDR2 is LQKENI. The CDR3 covers 14 residues. CDR3 amino acids: CASSPNGRNTEAFF. Written as DNA, the CDR3 is TGTGCCAGCTCACCCAATGGGAGGAACACTGAAGCTTTCTTT.

The CDR3 protein is CASSGGTGADTQYF. The CDR3 nucleotides are TGTGCCAGCTCAGGGGGGACAGGGGCAGATACGCAGTATTTT. The V gene is TRBV19, the J gene TRBJ2-3; 10 bases are shared with TRBD1. Germline values: CDR1 LNHDA, CDR2 SQIVND (reference sequence). V dropped 9 bases and J dropped 4; count of bases not matched to a gene: 7. The CDR3 runs 14 residues.

CDR3 region: CASSPRTGNNSPLHF. The CDR3 DNA reads as TGCGCCAGCAGCCCACGGACAGGGAATAATTCACCCCTCCACTTT. This chain connects TRBV5-1 to TRBJ1-6, with TRBD1 identical over 8 bases. The CDR3 has 15 residues. With V trimmed by 4 bases and J by 5 bases, 5 bases remained unmatched. CDR1 is SGHRS, CDR2 YFSETQ, per germline. Filled out from reference TRBV5-1 and TRBJ1-6, the complete variable domain reads KAGVTQTPRYLIKTRGQQVTLSCSPISGHRSVSWYQQTPGQGLQFLFEYFSETQRNKGNFPGRFSGRQFSNSRSEMNVSTLELGDSALYLCASSPRTGNNSPLHFGNGTRLTVT.

The chain combines TRBV5-5 with TRBJ1-2; TRBD1 matches at 9 bases. CDR1 is SGHKS, CDR2 YYEKEE, per germline (reference sequence). The CDR3 has 15 residues. V was clipped by 3 bases and J by 2 bases; unmatched bases: 5. The CDR3 here is CASSSRTGDNYGYTF. For the CDR3, the DNA is TGTGCCAGCAGCTCGCGGACAGGGGACAACTATGGCTACACCTTC.

This clone was seen a single time. The chain is built from TRBV6-5 and TRBJ1-2, with 7 nucleotides matching TRBD1. There are 15 residues in the CDR3. Germline-derived CDR1 and CDR2 are MNHEY and SVGAGI. The J segment lost 4 bases and the V segment lost 7 bases, leaving 12 bases of the junction unmatched. CDR3 in DNA: TGTGCCAGCAACCAGGGTAGGGGGCGTCCCTATGGCTACACCTTC. It is translated as CASNQGRGRPYGYTF.

The chain recombines TRBV28 with TRBJ2-3; D is possibly TRBD2 (5 bases). This CDR3 comprises 13 residues. Trimming cost V 5 bases and J 2 bases, with 8 bases left between them. CDR1 and CDR2 (germline): MDHEN, SYDVKM. The CDR3 region is CASSEGNTDTQYF. Here the CDR3 DNA reads TGTGCCAGCAGTGAGGGCAACACAGATACGCAGTATTTT.

J is TRBJ2-5 and V is TRBV3-1 (or the pseudogene TRBV3-2); 7 bases map to TRBD1. V gave up 8 bases and J gave up 6 bases; unmatched junction bases: 15. CDR1 is LGHDT and CDR2 is YNNKEL in the germline V gene (reference sequence). CDR3 length equals 15 residues. For the CDR3, the DNA is TGTGCCAGCGGATACCGGGGACAGCAAGAAAAGACCCAGTACTTC. Encoded protein: CASGYRGQQEKTQYF.

V is TRBV6-5 and J is TRBJ1-2, with a possible D match to TRBD1 (6 bases). The CDR3 sequence is 15 residues long. CDR1 and CDR2 (germline): MNHEY, SVGAGI. Between the trimmed V and J ends, which lost 6 bases and 7 bases, there was a span of 21 bases. CDR3 nucleotides: TGTGCCAGCAGGACTTCATCGGGGGGCGCCTCTGGCTACACCTTC. Its translation: CASRTSSGGASGYTF.

V gene TRBV2 combines with J gene TRBJ2-1; 10 nucleotides agree with TRBD1. The CDR3 spans 16 residues. Germline loops: CDR1 SNHLY, CDR2 FYNNEI. The V gene end was trimmed by 6 bases and the J gene end by 7 bases; junction bases not matched to a gene: 12. CDR3 region: CASRVTGTGVSNEQFF. The DNA of the CDR3 is TGTGCCAGCAGGGTCACCGGGACAGGGGTTTCGAATGAGCAGTTCTTC. Full variable domain (rest looked up from reference TRBV2 and TRBJ2-1): EPEVTQTPSHQVTQMGQEVILRCVPISNHLYFYWYRQILGQKVEFLVSFYNNEISEKSEIFDDQFSVERPDGSNFTLKIRSTKLEDSAMYFCASRVTGTGVSNEQFFGPGTRLTVL.

This clone was picked up one time. The chain recombines TRBV7-3 with TRBJ2-1; maybe TRBD2 (5 bases). Germline CDR1 is SGHTA and CDR2 is FQGTGA. V lost 2 bases to trimming and J lost 5 bases, with 16 bases between them. The length of the CDR3 is 16 residues. The CDR3 nucleotides read TGTGCCAGCAGCTTATGGTCCGGATCCGGGGACAATGAGCAGTTCTTC. Protein product: CASSLWSGSGDNEQFF.

V is TRBV11-2 and J is TRBJ1-2; 9 bases align to TRBD1. Losses at the gene ends were 4 bases for V and 6 bases for J; bases not matched to a gene: 6. CDR1 and CDR2 (germline): SGHAT, FQNNGV. The CDR3 is 14 amino acids. The CDR3 protein is CASSSRDRVHGYTF. The CDR3 region has the DNA TGTGCCAGCAGCTCAAGGGACAGGGTGCATGGCTACACCTTC.

The V gene is TRBV2, the J gene TRBJ1-5; unclear D gene. The CDR3 is made up of 13 amino acids. CDR1 and CDR2 from the germline V gene are SNHLY and FYNNEI. V was shortened by 7 bases and J by 0 bases, with 7 bases between the two germline ends. The DNA for the CDR3 is TGTGCCAGCACAGACTATAGCAATCAGCCCCAGCATTTT. It encodes CASTDYSNQPQHF.

The chain joins TRBV7-2 to TRBJ2-7, with a tentative D call TRBD1 (5 bases). The CDR3 consists of 13 residues. The germline V gene has CDR1 SGHTA and CDR2 FQGNSA. Trimming shortened V by 6 bases and J by 6 bases, and 15 bases separated the two germline ends. CDR3: CASRAAKRGEQYF. In DNA form, the CDR3 reads TGTGCCAGCAGGGCAGCGAAAAGGGGCGAGCAGTACTTC.

V and J are TRBV27 and TRBJ2-3; the D gene is possibly TRBD1 (6 bases). Germline assignment: CDR1 MNHEY and CDR2 SMNVEV (reference sequence). V was cut by 5 bases and J by 3 bases, with 18 bases left in between. This CDR3 spans 16 amino acids. The CDR3 protein is CASSPETGRPTDTQYF. The CDR3 DNA reads TGTGCCAGCAGTCCCGAGACAGGAAGACCTACAGATACGCAGTATTTT.

V and J are TRBV7-2 and TRBJ2-7; 7 bases match TRBD2. CDR1 and CDR2 (germline): SGHTA, FQGNSA. Losses at the gene ends were 6 bases for V and 5 bases for J; bases not matched to a gene: 10. The CDR3 length is 14 residues. The CDR3: CASRTGGSQNEQYF. DNA of the CDR3: TGTGCCAGCAGAACGGGGGGTTCTCAAAACGAGCAGTACTTC.

This chain joins TRBV3-1 (or the pseudogene TRBV3-2) and TRBJ2-7; a possible D gene is TRBD1 (5 bases). Trimming removed 10 bases from V and 5 bases from J, with 15 bases in between. Germline-derived CDR1 and CDR2 are LGHDT and YNNKEL (reference sequence). The length of the CDR3 is 12 residues. As DNA, the CDR3 is TGTGCCAACACAGGCGGAGCACACGAGCAGTACTTC. Protein: CANTGGAHEQYF.

This chain joins TRBV15 and TRBJ2-5; D possibly corresponds to TRBD2 (6 bases). CDR1 LNHNV and CDR2 YYDKDF come from the germline V gene (reference sequence). The CDR3 is made up of 15 amino acids. Trimming took 1 base from V and 3 from J, leaving 12 bases between them. The DNA for the CDR3 is TGTGCCACCAGCAGAGCAGGGTGGGGGGAAGAGACCCAGTACTTC. Amino acid sequence: CATSRAGWGEETQYF.

The V call is TRBV7-2, the J call TRBJ2-7, with 8 bases that match TRBD1. CDR3 length equals 15 residues. The J segment lost 2 bases and the V segment lost 0 bases, leaving 3 bases of the junction unmatched. Germline CDR1 SGHTA, CDR2 FQGNSA. The CDR3 is CASSLAGTGTYEQYF. In DNA form, the CDR3 reads TGTGCCAGCAGCTTAGCCGGGACAGGAACCTACGAGCAGTACTTC.

The V gene is TRBV7-3, the J gene TRBJ2-5; D remains ambiguous. This CDR3 is 13 amino acids long. Trimming stripped 1 base from V and 0 bases from J, with 3 bases between. Germline lookup yields CDR1 SGHTA and CDR2 FQGTGA. This CDR3 reads CASSLNNQETQYF. CDR3 in DNA: TGTGCCAGCAGCTTAAACAACCAAGAGACCCAGTACTTC.

This clone appeared a single time. The chain carries TRBV2 and TRBJ2-5; D remains ambiguous. Germline CDR1 and CDR2: SNHLY and FYNNEI. With 0 bases removed from V and 2 bases from J, the gap between germline ends came to 16 bases. This CDR3 contains 17 residues. Written as DNA, the CDR3 is TGTGCCAGCAGTGAAGCGCTTGTCGGAGCGAAACAAGAGACCCAGTACTTC. It is translated as CASSEALVGAKQETQYF. The entire variable domain, with the rest obtained from reference TRBV2 and TRBJ2-5, is as follows: EPEVTQTPSHQVTQMGQEVILRCVPISNHLYFYWYRQILGQKVEFLVSFYNNEISEKSEIFDDQFSVERPDGSNFTLKIRSTKLEDSAMYFCASSEALVGAKQETQYFGPGTRLLVL.

The V gene is TRBV19, the J gene TRBJ1-2; 8 positions match TRBD1. V was clipped by 3 bases and J by 0 bases; unmatched bases: 3. This CDR3 spans 15 amino acids. Germline CDR1 reads LNHDA; CDR2 reads SQIVND (reference sequence). The CDR3 DNA follows: TGTGCCAGTAGTATGAAGACAGGGGCTAACTATGGCTACACCTTC. This encodes CASSMKTGANYGYTF.

This clone was seen a single time. This chain links TRBV5-1 with TRBJ2-7; TRBD1 might be the D (6 bases). This CDR3 has 14 residues. Germline V lookup: CDR1 SGHRS, CDR2 YFSETQ. V dropped 4 bases and J dropped 2 bases, with 13 bases sitting between them. The CDR3 region has the DNA TGCGCCAGCAGCCGAGAGGGGGACACCTACGAGCAGTACTTC. Its protein is CASSREGDTYEQYF.

This clone was picked up one time. This chain connects TRBV5-1 to TRBJ1-6, with D perhaps matching TRBD1 (5 bases). The CDR3 spans 16 residues. Trimming took 0 bases from V and 0 from J, leaving 7 bases between them. CDR1 and CDR2 from the germline V gene are SGHRS and YFSETQ. CDR3 region: CASSLADSSYNSPLHF. For the CDR3, the DNA is TGCGCCAGCAGCTTGGCCGACAGCTCCTATAATTCACCCCTCCACTTT.

This chain uses TRBV19 with TRBJ1-1, with 7 nucleotides matching TRBD1. From germline, CDR1 is LNHDA and CDR2 SQIVND (reference sequence). V lost 7 bases, J lost 10 bases, and 15 bases stayed unmatched. The CDR3 is made up of 14 amino acids. Written as DNA, the CDR3 is TGTGCCAGTACCGAAGACAGGGCGGCGGGTGGAGCTTTCTTT. Encoded protein: CASTEDRAAGGAFF.

The chain employs TRBV19 and TRBJ1-2; D is uncertain. This CDR3 has 16 amino acids. Deletions cut 6 bases from V and 2 bases from J, with 19 bases between. Germline V gene sequence: CDR1 LNHDA, CDR2 SQIVND (reference sequence). The CDR3 DNA reads TGTGCCAGTAGCCTATTATTAAGGAGCCCAAACTATGGCTACACCTTC. It is translated as CASSLLLRSPNYGYTF.

This chain joins TRBV3-1 (or the pseudogene TRBV3-2) and TRBJ1-1, with D unclear. The germline V gene has CDR1 LGHDT and CDR2 YNNKEL (reference sequence). The ends were cut back, 8 bases at V and 4 bases at J, with 17 bases in the middle. The CDR3 has 14 residues. The CDR3 sequence: CASSPRTLSTEAFF. The CDR3 DNA reads as TGTGCCAGCTCCCCGCGCACCCTGAGCACTGAAGCTTTCTTT.

V is TRBV4-3 and J is TRBJ2-7, with 8 bases aligning to TRBD1. This CDR3 has 17 residues. CDR1 LGHNA and CDR2 YSLEER come from the germline V gene. The junction had 12 bases not matched to a gene; V was cut back by 0 bases and J by 5 bases. CDR3 amino acids: CASSQESVLTGADEQYF. As DNA, the CDR3 is TGCGCCAGCAGCCAAGAAAGTGTTCTGACAGGGGCGGACGAGCAGTACTTC.

The chain couples TRBV28 to TRBJ1-2, with a possible D match to TRBD1 (5 bases). V lost 8 bases and J lost 0, with 19 bases in between. The CDR3 is 16 residues long. Per the germline V gene, CDR1 is MDHEN and CDR2 is SYDVKM. The CDR3 bases are TGTGCCAGCCGCCACTCGGGGGACGCATCTAACTATGGCTACACCTTC. It yields the protein CASRHSGDASNYGYTF.

The chain combines TRBV12-3 or TRBV12-4 with TRBJ1-1; no clear D gene. The length of the CDR3 is 12 residues. The V end lost 10 bases, the J end lost 2 bases, and 11 bases lay between the germline ends. The CDR3: CATEGANTEAFF. The DNA of the CDR3 is TGTGCCACCGAGGGAGCTAACACTGAAGCTTTCTTT.

CDR3 loop: CASSLVGTSGVETQYF. Here the CDR3 DNA reads TGCGCCAGCAGCTTGGTAGGGACTAGCGGGGTTGAGACCCAGTACTTC. The chain carries TRBV5-1 and TRBJ2-5, with 13 nucleotides matching TRBD2. The CDR3 runs to 16 residues. Germline loops: CDR1 SGHRS, CDR2 YFSETQ. V dropped 0 bases and J dropped 5; count of bases not matched to a gene: 4.

The chain uses TRBV5-6 and TRBJ1-2; tentative D call: TRBD1 (5 bases). The CDR3 is made up of 12 amino acids. V was trimmed by 2 bases and J by 10 bases, leaving 12 bases between them. Germline CDR1 reads SGHDT; CDR2 reads YYEEEE. The CDR3 reads CASSFGRVDYTF. As DNA, the CDR3 is TGTGCCAGCAGCTTCGGCAGGGTTGACTACACCTTC.